This T cell receptor beta chain was profiled in a study of blood T cells in healthy people across ages. General study points: Older age coincided with a roughly linear decline in TCR beta diversity per million T cells. Unsorted PBMC material precluded a definitive naive versus antigen-experienced comparison. Strongly correlated with naive T cell percentage was TCR beta diversity.

Looked up from germline, CDR1 is SGHTA and CDR2 is FQGTGA. This CDR3 is 18 amino acids long. After removal of 5 bases from V and 2 bases from J, the junction contained 7 bases not matched to a gene. Each of the donors had 8 to 10 milliliters of peripheral blood drawn into EDTA-treated Vacutainer tubes. In this sample, this clonotype turned up a few times. Its antigen is not known. Combining a sample-barcoded 5' primer with a J-beta primer mix, a second PCR ran for about 6 to 11 cycles. TCRdb processed the 5' RACE reads anew with MiXCR; each CDR3 protein has one entry. Of roughly 1.6 million distinct CDR3 sequences in the sample, approximately 32% are singletons; the top ten hold 11%.

The chain employs TRBV7-3 and TRBJ2-1, with 15 bases identical to TRBD2. The sample taken for sequencing was blood. The clonotype was recovered from a woman aged 25 to 45 in good health. The CDR3 bases are TGTGCCAGCAGCGAGGGACTAGCGGGGGGAGTAACCTACAATGAGCAGTTCTTC. This codes for CASSEGLAGGVTYNEQFF.